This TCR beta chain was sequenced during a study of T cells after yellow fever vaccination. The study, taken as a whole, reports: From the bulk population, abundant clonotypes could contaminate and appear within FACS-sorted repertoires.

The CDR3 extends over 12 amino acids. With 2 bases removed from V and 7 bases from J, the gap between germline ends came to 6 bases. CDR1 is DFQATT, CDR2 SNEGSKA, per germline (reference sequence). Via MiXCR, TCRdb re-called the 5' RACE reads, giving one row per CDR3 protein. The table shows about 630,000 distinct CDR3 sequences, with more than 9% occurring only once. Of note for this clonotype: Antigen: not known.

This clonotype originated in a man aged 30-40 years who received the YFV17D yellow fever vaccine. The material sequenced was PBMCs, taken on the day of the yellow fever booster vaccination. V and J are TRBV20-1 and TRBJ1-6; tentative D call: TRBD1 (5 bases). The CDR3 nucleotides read TGCAGTGCTAGACAGGGAAATTCACCCCTCCACTTT. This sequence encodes CSARQGNSPLHF.